A selection of T cell receptor beta chains follows, all from one sample in a study of T cells expressing NK-cell markers. For each CDR3 protein, TCRdb gives one entry from its re-call of the 5' RACE reads, without DNA. Its clone listing holds some 340,000 distinct CDR3 sequences. The sample was blood T cells: a sorted CD56 or NKG2C T cell subset, CD4+ or CD8+ T cells, or bulk PBMC T cells (not recorded which). These receptors originate from a man aged 18-75 years in good health. Each CDR3 is given with its conserved first and last residue.

j_call cdr3_length v_call cdr3_aa
TRBJ2-2 16 TRBV20-1 CSARSILAANTGELFF
TRBJ2-3 13 TRBV19 CASSNDPADTQYF
TRBJ2-7 13 TRBV7-3 CASSIYGSYEQYF
TRBJ1-2 14 TRBV2 CASRISVRASDHTF
TRBJ2-3 18 TRBV7-3 CASSPGLAGGQVTDTQYF
TRBJ2-7 14 TRBV2 CASRDRLQSYEQYF
TRBJ2-7 16 TRBV5-1 CASSLLGGQGAYEQYF
TRBJ2-5 14 TRBV28 CASTYSGSKETQYF
TRBJ1-3 15 TRBV11-3 CASSRDSGAGNTIYF
TRBJ2-7 13 TRBV7-9 CASSFLQGYWQYF
TRBJ1-4 15 TRBV7-9 CASSKQGWEDEKLFF
TRBJ2-1 16 TRBV20-1 CSARDGARGSYNEQFF
TRBJ2-3 16 TRBV6-5 CASSYGLAGGTDTQYF
TRBJ2-5 17 TRBV9 CASSPRSRIGGVETQYF
TRBJ1-6 13 TRBV12-3/TRBV12-4 CASRSRQTTPLHF
TRBJ2-7 14 TRBV2 CASRRGHRGYEQYF
TRBJ2-3 17 TRBV6-1 CASKLNSAGGQSDTQYF
TRBJ1-2 15 TRBV12-3/TRBV12-4 CASSFWSGREDGYTF
TRBJ2-3 18 TRBV24-1 CATSDPPGTGRGTDTQYF
TRBJ2-1 14 TRBV5-6 CASSMGLLRHEQFF
TRBJ2-3 15 TRBV4-2 CASSHREVSGDTQYF
TRBJ2-1 15 TRBV11-3 CASSSGQVDRNEQFF
TRBJ2-1 15 TRBV20-1 CSAPFGTPLYNEQFF
TRBJ2-1 14 TRBV29-1 CSVDVGALVNEQFF
TRBJ2-2 15 TRBV7-2 CASSSQFSVGGELFF
TRBJ1-3 14 TRBV7-8 CASSSDRIGNTIYF
TRBJ1-4 16 TRBV19 CASSIDRGRGNEKLFF
TRBJ1-2 14 TRBV7-2 CASSLGGGYYGYTF
TRBJ1-1 15 TRBV11-2 CASSSYGGFDTEAFF
TRBJ2-1 16 TRBV12-3/TRBV12-4 CASTPMLSGGYNEQFF
TRBJ2-7 16 TRBV9 CASSVKAGQGLREQYF
TRBJ2-3 15 TRBV5-1 CASSFTLAGGSTQYF
TRBJ2-1 18 TRBV20-1 CSARTPPGRAATYNEQFF
TRBJ2-5 16 TRBV3-1 CASSQRGAAPQETQYF
TRBJ2-2 15 TRBV4-1 CASSPPRATTGELFF
TRBJ2-3 15 TRBV5-1 CASSLAPGTTDTQYF
TRBJ2-2 14 TRBV6-1 CASTTVANTGELFF
TRBJ1-5 12 TRBV29-1 CSALYSNQPQHF
TRBJ2-7 16 TRBV5-1 CASSLAVIRNSHEQYF
TRBJ2-7 12 TRBV27 CASPGQNYEQYF
TRBJ1-5 15 TRBV27 CASQAEIHSNQPQHF
TRBJ1-2 12 TRBV6-1 CASRGRLYGYTF
TRBJ1-3 18 TRBV20-1 CSATNRDRGHNLGNTIYF
TRBJ2-3 18 TRBV7-8 CASSLVSGAGGDMDTQYF
TRBJ1-4 16 TRBV6-1 CASSEVQGATNEKLFF
TRBJ2-2 15 TRBV4-2 CASSQAPGLAGELFF
TRBJ2-5 16 TRBV7-2 CASSSPLLGVEETQYF
TRBJ2-1 15 TRBV12-5 CASGLGGSSYNEQFF
TRBJ2-7 14 TRBV12-3/TRBV12-4 CASSPRSGVREQYF
TRBJ2-6 16 TRBV6-1 CASNRQYYSGANVLTF
TRBJ2-1 14 TRBV5-1 CASSGLAGVVEQFF
TRBJ2-1 14 TRBV20-1 CSADPLGGEVEQFF
TRBJ1-4 14 TRBV20-1 CSASVGDLNEKLFF
TRBJ1-1 14 TRBV2 CASGAAPSNTEAFF
TRBJ2-3 17 TRBV2 CASSERAGGLSPDTQYF